This paragraph reports one T cell receptor beta chain. Its antigen is still unknown. This CDR3 region has 14 residues. Germline-derived CDR1 and CDR2 are MNHEY and SVGAGI. Trimming removed 4 bases from V and 6 bases from J, with 13 bases in between. Only in-frame clones appear in the TCRdb table, and some are missing; sequencing was by immunoSEQ multiplex PCR. Here the sample spans 130,000 to 150,000 clones, roughly 88% being singletons. The sample belongs to a study of T cell responses to AZD1222 COVID-19 vaccine. Findings and caveats of the study: Unmutated variant regions reportedly attract nearly half of all spike-specific TCRs. Repertoires were collected only later (after the peak T cell response had occurred). Recipients of AZD1222 seropositive at baseline numbered only 5 or 6.

The material sequenced was peripheral blood, taken 28 days after the second dose of the MenACWY control vaccine. The chain is built from TRBV6-5 and TRBJ2-1; no clear D. The TCR sequence derives from an adult who received the MenACWY meningococcal vaccine as a control. The CDR3 here is CASSLTEVSNEQFF. As DNA, the CDR3 is TGTGCCAGCAGTTTAACAGAAGTAAGCAATGAGCAGTTCTTC.